These 26 T cell receptor beta chains share one sample of origin, sequenced in a study of blood T cell repertoires in COVID-19. Some clones are missing from TCRdb's copy, which holds only in-frame ones; the method was immunoSEQ multiplex PCR. Counted here are roughly 140,000 clones, 75% to 90% occurring once; the ten biggest clones make up roughly 3%. Sequencing used peripheral blood. These receptors were taken from a woman aged 60-70 years with active COVID-19.

This clone was seen only a few times. The V call is TRBV7-2, the J call TRBJ2-7; D call uncertain. The V end lost 5 bases, the J end lost 3 bases, and 17 bases lay between the germline ends. Germline CDR1 is SGHTA and CDR2 is FQGNSA. The CDR3 spans 15 residues. The CDR3 bases are TGTGCCAGCAGCACCGAGGTGGGTGATGGCTACGAGCAGTACTTC. It codes for CASSTEVGDGYEQYF.

The rearrangement links TRBV19 to TRBJ1-5; TRBD1 matches at 8 bases. The ends lost 0 bases at V and 4 bases at J; junction bases unmatched: 2. The CDR3 length is 15 residues. Per the germline V gene, CDR1 is LNHDA and CDR2 is SQIVND (reference sequence). The CDR3 protein is CASSIDGQGNQPQHF. The CDR3 DNA sequence: TGTGCCAGTAGTATAGATGGACAGGGTAATCAGCCCCAGCATTTT.

The chain recombines TRBV2 with TRBJ2-1; 8 bases are a match to TRBD2. The ends lost 6 bases at V and 0 bases at J; junction bases unmatched: 4. The CDR3 consists of 15 residues. Germline V gene sequence: CDR1 SNHLY, CDR2 FYNNEI. CDR3 in DNA: TGTGCCAGCAGCGGAAGCGGGAGCTCCTACAATGAGCAGTTCTTC. Translating it yields CASSGSGSSYNEQFF.

In nucleotides, the CDR3 is TGCAGTGCTCGGACTCGGAATACGCAGTATTTT. It is translated as CSARTRNTQYF. The rearrangement links TRBV20-1 to TRBJ2-3; perhaps TRBD2 as D (5 bases). V was pared by 5 bases and J by 7 bases, with 10 bases between. The CDR3 sequence is 11 residues long. CDR1 is DFQATT and CDR2 is SNEGSKA in the germline V gene (reference sequence).

The gene calls are TRBV19 and TRBJ1-1; 11 bases line up with TRBD1. V lost 11 bases, J lost 3 bases, and 14 bases stayed unmatched. This CDR3 has 16 amino acids. Germline CDR1 reads LNHDA; CDR2 reads SQIVND (reference sequence). The CDR3 protein is CARKPGQGVGDTEAFF. The CDR3 nucleotides are TGTGCCCGCAAACCGGGACAGGGGGTTGGGGACACTGAAGCTTTCTTT.

This clone appeared once. The chain combines TRBV19 with TRBJ2-1; 8 bases fit TRBD2. The CDR3 sequence is 14 residues long. From germline, CDR1 is LNHDA and CDR2 SQIVND (reference sequence). V trimming: 8 bases; J trimming: 2 bases; junction bases outside the gene matches: 5. Written as DNA, the CDR3 is TGTGCCAGTCACAGCGGGGGTACCTACAATGAGCAGTTCTTC. Protein product: CASHSGGTYNEQFF.

V usage is TRBV4-3 and J usage is TRBJ1-4; a possible D gene is TRBD1 (5 bases). This CDR3 region has 15 residues. With 1 base removed from V and 8 bases from J, the gap between germline ends came to 14 bases. CDR1 LGHNA and CDR2 YSLEER come from the germline V gene. CDR3 sequence: CASSQGIQVREKLFF. CDR3 sequence (DNA): TGCGCCAGCAGCCAAGGCATACAGGTCCGAGAAAAACTGTTTTTT.

The CDR3 loop reads CASSSKLAGAPSGQYF. As DNA, the CDR3 is TGTGCCAGTAGTTCAAAACTAGCGGGAGCGCCTTCGGGGCAGTACTTC. This chain links TRBV19 with TRBJ2-7; 11 bases line up with TRBD2. CDR1 and CDR2 (germline): LNHDA, SQIVND (reference sequence). There are 16 residues in the CDR3. Germline trimming cut 5 bases from V and 9 bases from J; bases unmatched to any gene: 15.

The V and J genes are TRBV28 and TRBJ2-2, with TRBD2 matching 9 bases. Germline V gene lookup returns CDR1 MDHEN and CDR2 SYDVKM. J lost 3 bases, V lost 5 bases, and 7 bases had no gene match. The CDR3 covers 16 residues. DNA of the CDR3: TGTGCCAGCAGTCCGTTAGCGGGAGACTACACCGGGGAGCTGTTTTTT. Its translation is CASSPLAGDYTGELFF.

The chain carries TRBV5-1 and TRBJ2-7, with D perhaps TRBD2 (7 bases). From germline, CDR1 is SGHRS and CDR2 YFSETQ. Trimming stripped 3 bases from V and 0 bases from J, with 16 bases between. The CDR3 consists of 16 residues. The CDR3 sequence is CASSSAGAGFSYEQYF. The CDR3 bases are TGCGCCAGCAGCTCCGCGGGGGCAGGGTTCTCCTACGAGCAGTACTTC.

The chain carries TRBV7-6 and TRBJ2-1, with a weak D call TRBD1 (5 bases). The CDR3 consists of 13 residues. Trimming cost V 5 bases and J 3 bases, with 8 bases left between them. Germline V lookup: CDR1 SGHVS, CDR2 FNYEAQ. Here the CDR3 DNA reads TGTGCCAGCAGCACAGACAGCTACAATGAGCAGTTCTTC. It yields the protein CASSTDSYNEQFF.

The chain joins TRBV21-1 to TRBJ1-6. TRBV21-1 is a documented pseudogene. The CDR3 totals 17 residues. CDR3 in DNA: TGTGCCAGCAGCAAAGATAGCCCGGGTTTAGATAATTCACCCCTCCACTTT. Its protein is CASSKDSPGLDNSPLHF.

The V gene is TRBV14, the J gene TRBJ2-1; 9 positions agree with TRBD2. The trim removed 6 bases at V and 6 bases at J, leaving 9 bases unmatched. The length of the CDR3 is 15 residues. Per the germline V gene, CDR1 is SGHDN and CDR2 is FVKESK. The CDR3 DNA reads as TGTGCCAGCAGTATGACTAGCGGATATCCCAATGAGCAGTTCTTC. Encoded protein: CASSMTSGYPNEQFF. The variable domain in full, with the rest retrieved from reference TRBV14 and TRBJ2-1, is EAGVTQFPSHSVIEKGQTVTLRCDPISGHDNLYWYRRVMGKEIKFLLHFVKESKQDESGMPNNRFLAERTGGTYSTLKVQPAELEDSGVYFCASSMTSGYPNEQFFGPGTRLTVL.

The rearrangement uses TRBV5-6 and TRBJ2-4; the match to TRBD2 covers 9 bases. The V gene end was trimmed by 4 bases and the J gene end by 6 bases; junction bases not matched to a gene: 2. This CDR3 has 13 amino acids. Per germline, CDR1 SGHDT and CDR2 YYEEEE. The CDR3 loop is CASSRSGRNIQYF. CDR3 sequence (DNA): TGTGCCAGCAGCCGTAGCGGGAGAAACATTCAGTACTTC.

V and J are TRBV4-3 and TRBJ2-1, with 10 bases fitting TRBD2. CDR1 and CDR2 (germline): LGHNA, YSLEER. The CDR3 is made up of 18 amino acids. V shed 0 bases, J shed 0 bases, and the junction held 5 bases outside the gene matches. The CDR3: CASSQDLAGESSYNEQFF. The CDR3 DNA reads TGCGCCAGCAGCCAAGACCTAGCGGGAGAGAGCTCCTACAATGAGCAGTTCTTC.

This rearrangement joins TRBV24-1 to TRBJ2-2; 10 bases are a match to TRBD1. Trimming removed 2 bases from V and 7 bases from J; junction bases left unmatched: 6. Per the germline V gene, CDR1 is KGHDR and CDR2 is SFDVKD. This CDR3 contains 16 residues. The CDR3 region is CATSDYDRGRGGELFF. CDR3 nucleotide sequence: TGTGCCACCAGTGATTACGACAGGGGGCGCGGCGGGGAGCTGTTTTTT.

The chain joins TRBV7-9 to TRBJ1-2; D remains ambiguous. The CDR3 extends over 18 amino acids. Germline V gene data show CDR1 as SEHNR and CDR2 as FQNEAQ (reference sequence). Trimming shortened V by 1 base and J by 5 bases, and 23 bases separated the two germline ends. The CDR3, as DNA: TGTGCCAGCAGCTTAGTCCGATGGGGAGGAGCCCCTCTATATGGCTACACCTTC. Residues: CASSLVRWGGAPLYGYTF.

The chain is built from TRBV21-1 and TRBJ2-3; the table gives TRBD1 as D, unverified against the DNA. TRBV21-1 is noted as a pseudogene. There are 15 residues in the CDR3. The CDR3, as DNA: TGTGCCAGCAGCAAGGGACAGGTTCGTAAGGATACGCAGTATTTT. Encoded protein: CASSKGQVRKDTQYF.

This chain joins TRBV11-1 and TRBJ2-5, with 10 positions matching TRBD1. With 1 base clipped from V and 4 bases from J, the junction kept 0 bases outside the gene matches. Germline assignment: CDR1 SGHAT and CDR2 FQDESV (reference sequence). The CDR3 consists of 14 residues. The CDR3 region has the DNA TGTGCCAGCAGCTTAGGGACAGGGGGAGAGACCCAGTACTTC. Its protein product is CASSLGTGGETQYF.

The chain combines TRBV2 with TRBJ2-1; no clear D. V lost 3 bases to trimming and J lost 11 bases, with 8 bases between them. The CDR3 runs 11 residues. CDR1 SNHLY and CDR2 FYNNEI come from the germline V gene. The CDR3, as DNA: TGTGCCAGCAGTGACGTTCTTCAGCAGTTCTTC. This codes for CASSDVLQQFF.

The chain is built from TRBV4-1 and TRBJ2-1, with 13 bases fitting TRBD2. The CDR3 consists of 19 residues. Germline V gene data show CDR1 as MGHRA and CDR2 as YSYEKL. V lost 2 bases and J lost 0; bases outside the gene matches: 7. The chain's CDR3 is CASSQSPLAGGSSYNEQFF. For the CDR3, the DNA is TGCGCCAGCAGCCAAAGTCCACTAGCGGGAGGGAGCTCCTACAATGAGCAGTTCTTC.

The genes are TRBV18 and TRBJ1-2; weak D call: TRBD1 (6 bases). Looked up from germline, CDR1 is KGHSH and CDR2 is LQKENI. CDR3 length: 16 residues. Deletions cut 3 bases from V and 3 bases from J, with 17 bases between. CDR3 loop: CASSPTQGAWDYGYTF. CDR3 sequence (DNA): TGTGCCAGCTCACCTACACAGGGAGCCTGGGACTATGGCTACACCTTC.

The V and J genes are TRBV5-1 and TRBJ2-1; 11 bases fit TRBD2. V lost 4 bases and J lost 5; bases outside the gene matches: 5. There are 15 residues in the CDR3. Germline CDR1 is SGHRS and CDR2 is YFSETQ. The CDR3 here is CASSAGLAEDNEQFF. The DNA for the CDR3 is TGCGCCAGCAGCGCGGGACTAGCGGAGGACAATGAGCAGTTCTTC.

This chain joins TRBV9 and TRBJ2-2; TRBD2 matches 10 bases. CDR1 and CDR2 from the germline V gene are SGDLS and YYNGEE. The CDR3 spans 15 residues. V was pared by 4 bases and J by 4 bases, with 4 bases of the junction left unmatched. In DNA form, the CDR3 reads TGTGCCAGCAGCCCCATAGCGGGAGGCACCGGGGAGCTGTTTTTT. This translates into CASSPIAGGTGELFF.

The rearrangement links TRBV6-4 to TRBJ2-1; 9 nucleotides line up with TRBD2. Trimming at V came to 6 bases and at J to 4 bases, leaving 7 bases not matched to a gene. This CDR3 has 15 residues. CDR1 and CDR2 (germline): MRHNA, SNTAGT. The CDR3 reads CASRGLASLYNEQFF. CDR3 sequence (DNA): TGTGCCAGCAGGGGACTAGCTTCCCTATACAATGAGCAGTTCTTC.

V and J are TRBV28 and TRBJ2-5; D remains ambiguous. Germline CDR1 is MDHEN and CDR2 is SYDVKM. V was clipped by 2 bases and J by 7 bases, with 14 bases between them. The CDR3 length is 14 residues. CDR3 residues: CASSLRVAPRTQYF. In DNA form, the CDR3 reads TGTGCCAGCAGTTTACGGGTGGCCCCAAGGACCCAGTACTTC.